A selection of T cell receptor beta chains follows, all from one sample in a study of T cell repertoires in cytomegalovirus infection. TCRdb independently ran MiXCR on the reads; one entry per CDR3 protein. The top ten hold under 8.5% of the sample, which has fewer than 700,000 distinct CDR3 sequences, approximately 24% seen once. The specimen sequenced was CD8+ T cells from PBMCs. These receptors were taken from a human donor in good health (CMV status not recorded). Some clones in this sample may be carry-over from other donors' samples. The conserved cysteine and the conserved F or W are not part of the CDR3 here.

TRBV6-2/TRBV6-3 12 ASSYLGQQETQY
TRBV7-6 14 ASSFPDRGLAETQY
TRBV7-6 12 ASSPFREQETQY
TRBV10-3 10 AIRKVSGELF
TRBV5-1 11 ASSQEDQETQY
TRBV7-8 13 ASSPPSGVSYEQY
TRBV15 12 ATEDDANTGELF
TRBV2 13 TGQRGGSSYNEQF
TRBV6-1 13 ASSSATSGGNEQF
TRBV25-1 12 ASEGRLLSGEQY
TRBV7-8 16 ASSPRTSGLISTDTQY
TRBV4-1 11 ASSQGYSYEQY
TRBV4-3 14 ASSQDQLGGDQPQH
TRBV28 14 ASSLVFTNMNTEAF
TRBV28 11 ASSFGPPTEAF
TRBV4-1 12 ASSHGTVKTEAF
TRBV5-6 12 ASSPGTGFHGYT
TRBV9 15 ASSVELAGSNTGELF
TRBV6-2/TRBV6-3 14 ASSPPDRGRRETQY
TRBV5-8 12 ASSLGRGANVLT
TRBV10-3 9 ASKEGTEAF
TRBV5-4 13 ASSLVPLTDSPLH
TRBV15 13 ATSKDTRWSETQY
TRBV12-3/TRBV12-4 12 ASSDTGLLRPQH
TRBV7-9 15 ASSLEVAGSSTDTQY
TRBV6-2/TRBV6-3 11 ASSYGGGSEQF
TRBV4-2 12 ASNQGSLTSGYT
TRBV20-1 14 SARGYTGSFGYEQY
TRBV28 13 ASSPGTVLYNEQF
TRBV6-5 15 ASSYLGQKLNTGELF
TRBV7-9 13 ASSSRDRLWDEQF
TRBV4-1 12 ASSGRQGPYGYT
TRBV12-3/TRBV12-4 14 ASSLLTGTVNFEAF
TRBV7-9 12 ASSPNLGEQPQH
TRBV7-9 13 ASSLRTGRRVTLH
TRBV4-1 11 ASSQESTDTQY
TRBV23-1 14 ASSQRDREDTGELF
TRBV14 18 ASSQAGPTVLAGGLDEQF
TRBV7-9 14 ASSLASGEARMKQF
TRBV7-8 12 ASSFELSTDTQY
TRBV7-9 10 ASSFLEDTQY
TRBV7-8 11 ASISAGEDEQF
TRBV11-2 11 ASSSWEDTEAF
TRBV4-1 10 ASSQGTDEAF
TRBV7-2 13 ASSLDGSTGLVQY
TRBV20-1 14 SARNNFQAPDYEQY
TRBV20-1 13 SARQQGVIGYGYT
TRBV6-5 14 ASRETGGVGNTEAF
TRBV6-1 13 ASTRPGGRTDTQY
TRBV20-1 11 SPGQGQNTEAF
TRBV19 13 ASSIDLLSGNEQF
TRBV28 16 ASSVNSEQIFLDNEQF
TRBV7-6 11 ASQGAAYNEQF
TRBV6-2/TRBV6-3 13 ASSTLPTGFSEAF
TRBV14 9 ASSQRTEAF